Below, 10 T cell receptor beta chains from the same sample are listed, as sequenced in a study of T-cell memory formation after mild COVID-19. Using its own MiXCR run on the 5' RACE reads, TCRdb lists one record per CDR3 protein. Altogether 140,000 or so distinct CDR3 sequences are present, more than 13% being singletons, with the ten largest covering about 30%. Specimen: PBMCs or a T cell subset sorted from them (not recorded which). The receptors here all came from an adult woman who had mild COVID-19 (a few samples of this study predate the infection). Cell type and time point are not known.

The CDR3 bases are TGCGCCAGCAGCTTACTTAGCTCGGTCGAGACCCAGTACTTC. Amino acid sequence: CASSLLSSVETQYF. V and J are TRBV5-1 and TRBJ2-5; D not certain. Trimming cost V 2 bases and J 5 bases, with 13 bases left between them. Germline CDR1 reads SGHRS; CDR2 reads YFSETQ. This CDR3 region has 14 residues.

Only a few counts were recorded for this clonotype. V usage is TRBV6-6 and J usage is TRBJ2-5; D might be TRBD1 (6 bases). The CDR3 runs 16 residues. Germline CDR1 reads MNHNY; CDR2 reads SVGAGI (reference sequence). V was cut by 3 bases and J by 5 bases, with 19 bases left in between. CDR3 nucleotides: TGTGCCAGCAGTTATGGCCGACAGGTCCCACCGGAGACCCAGTACTTC. Residues: CASSYGRQVPPETQYF.

This clonotype occurred many times. V is TRBV4-1 and J is TRBJ1-1; weak D call: TRBD1 (6 bases). The CDR3 runs to 15 residues. The germline V gene has CDR1 MGHRA and CDR2 YSYEKL. The V and J ends lost 8 bases and 0 bases respectively, with 16 bases between them. CDR3 amino acids: CASGAEGGLNTEAFF. The CDR3 region has the DNA TGCGCCAGCGGCGCGGAGGGGGGCCTGAACACTGAAGCTTTCTTT.

This chain connects TRBV19 to TRBJ1-1; D not resolved. Deletions cut 2 bases from V and 4 bases from J, with 8 bases between. Per the germline V gene, CDR1 is LNHDA and CDR2 is SQIVND (reference sequence). The CDR3 spans 13 residues. The CDR3 sequence: CASSISALTEAFF. DNA for the CDR3: TGTGCCAGTAGTATATCGGCCCTCACTGAAGCTTTCTTT.

This clonotype has just a few counts. The V and J genes are TRBV7-2 and TRBJ2-2, with D uncertain. There are 15 residues in the CDR3. Germline V gene lookup returns CDR1 SGHTA and CDR2 FQGNSA. Trimming took off 1 base at V and 4 bases at J, with 10 bases between the two ends. In DNA form, the CDR3 reads TGTGCCAGCAGCTTAGTTGGGCGGCGCACCGGGGAGCTGTTTTTT. It is translated as CASSLVGRRTGELFF. Complete variable domain (other parts from reference TRBV7-2 and TRBJ2-2): GAGVSQSPSNKVTEKGKDVELRCDPISGHTALYWYRQSLGQGLEFLIYFQGNSAPDKSGLPSDRFSAERTGGSVSTLTIQRTQQEDSAVYLCASSLVGRRTGELFFGEGSRLTVL.

The chain links TRBV7-8 to TRBJ2-2; 8 bases match TRBD2. The CDR3 totals 17 residues. J was trimmed by 6 bases and V by 5 bases; bases with no gene match: 14. The V gene's germline CDR1 is SGHVS and CDR2 FQNEAQ. For the CDR3, the DNA is TGTGCCAGCAGCGACATGTTGGGAGGACTAGCACCCGGGGAGCTGTTTTTT. The encoded protein is CASSDMLGGLAPGELFF.

The chain has TRBV29-1 and TRBJ1-2, with D possibly TRBD1 on 6 matching bases. Germline assignment: CDR1 SQVTM and CDR2 ANQGSEA. The length of the CDR3 is 15 residues. V shed 3 bases and J shed 3 bases, with 17 bases lying between them. CDR3 amino acids: CSVDYSGAGDYGYTF. The CDR3 nucleotides are TGCAGCGTTGATTATTCGGGGGCAGGGGACTATGGCTACACCTTC.

The chain is built from TRBV5-6 and TRBJ2-3; 8 bases fit TRBD2. CDR3 length: 14 residues. V gave up 4 bases and J gave up 4 bases; unmatched junction bases: 5. Germline V CDR1 and CDR2: SGHDT, YYEEEE. As DNA, the CDR3 is TGTGCCAGCAGCCTTAGCGGGAAGGCAGATACGCAGTATTTT. As protein: CASSLSGKADTQYF.

The chain recombines TRBV3-1 with TRBJ2-7, with 9 bases identical to TRBD2. Germline V gene data show CDR1 as LGHDT and CDR2 as YNNKEL (reference sequence). The CDR3 covers 14 residues. With 3 bases clipped from V and 1 base from J, the junction kept 1 base outside the gene matches. The CDR3 sequence is CASSQTSGSYEQYF. CDR3 DNA sequence: TGTGCCAGCAGCCAGACTAGCGGATCCTACGAGCAGTACTTC.

This chain connects TRBV20-1 to TRBJ1-2, with D unresolved. The CDR3 consists of 14 residues. Between the trimmed V and J ends, which lost 2 bases and 6 bases, there was a span of 16 bases. Looked up from germline, CDR1 is DFQATT and CDR2 is SNEGSKA (reference sequence). CDR3 sequence reads: CSARPLGFTDGYTF. The CDR3 DNA follows: TGCAGTGCTAGACCTTTAGGGTTTACGGATGGCTACACCTTC.